A selection of T cell receptor beta chains follows, all from one sample in a study of T cell responses to AZD1222 COVID-19 vaccine. Method: immunoSEQ multiplex PCR; TCRdb's copy keeps in-frame clones and lacks some. The table records over 150,000 clones, around 94% of them present only once. Sequences were derived from peripheral blood, sampled 28 days after the second AZD1222 dose. The receptors stem from an adult who received the AZD1222 COVID-19 vaccine. Each CDR3 is given without its conserved first and last residue. The order of the fields is J gene, V gene, CDR3 protein.

j_call: TRBJ1-4; v_call: TRBV30; cdr3_aa: AWSAQPNEKLF
j_call: TRBJ2-3; v_call: TRBV5-1; cdr3_aa: ASSLEPGRGTDTQY
j_call: TRBJ1-2; v_call: TRBV28; cdr3_aa: ASSTFIGYDGYT
j_call: TRBJ1-1; v_call: TRBV5-1; cdr3_aa: ASSPRSDRVSEAF
j_call: TRBJ1-6; v_call: TRBV28; cdr3_aa: ASSWENYNSPLH
j_call: TRBJ2-7; v_call: TRBV18; cdr3_aa: ASSLVANSYEQY
j_call: TRBJ1-1; v_call: TRBV5-1; cdr3_aa: ASSFTGGTEAF
j_call: TRBJ1-2; v_call: TRBV6-5; cdr3_aa: ASRQTDRGSNT
j_call: TRBJ2-7; v_call: TRBV2; cdr3_aa: ASILAGDSYEQY
j_call: TRBJ1-2; v_call: TRBV5-6; cdr3_aa: ASSSTHNYGYT
j_call: TRBJ1-3; v_call: TRBV7-7; cdr3_aa: ASSLGSMGSGNTIY
j_call: TRBJ2-7; v_call: TRBV1; cdr3_aa: TSSQEKYERTRRRSSYEQY
j_call: TRBJ2-1; v_call: TRBV6-1; cdr3_aa: ASSDLGTPPYNEQF
j_call: TRBJ1-1; v_call: TRBV11-2; cdr3_aa: ASSFDPEDTEAF
j_call: TRBJ1-3; v_call: TRBV12-3/TRBV12-4; cdr3_aa: ASSSGGFTIY
j_call: TRBJ2-1; v_call: TRBV7-3; cdr3_aa: ASSSAGEAGGRNEQF
j_call: TRBJ2-4; v_call: TRBV7-9; cdr3_aa: ASSLASQSGKAKNIQY
j_call: TRBJ2-5; v_call: TRBV21-1; cdr3_aa: ASSKVPRGETQY
j_call: TRBJ2-7; v_call: TRBV5-1; cdr3_aa: ASSLAAGSYEQY
j_call: TRBJ2-7; v_call: TRBV6-2/TRBV6-3; cdr3_aa: ASSRVTGTGTYEQY
j_call: TRBJ1-1; v_call: TRBV7-9; cdr3_aa: ASSLDGIRTNTEAF
j_call: TRBJ1-1; v_call: TRBV18; cdr3_aa: ASSPIGQGGSGTEAF
j_call: TRBJ2-7; v_call: TRBV4-1; cdr3_aa: ASSATRTSAHEQY
j_call: TRBJ1-1; v_call: TRBV5-4; cdr3_aa: ASSPSALNTEAF
j_call: TRBJ2-5; v_call: TRBV6-1; cdr3_aa: ASSEGVGATQETQY
j_call: TRBJ2-5; v_call: TRBV6-1; cdr3_aa: ASSEAGVETQY
j_call: TRBJ1-5; v_call: TRBV5-8; cdr3_aa: ASSYRQGLKGSNQPQH
j_call: TRBJ2-2; v_call: TRBV2; cdr3_aa: ASSSGVAANTGELF
j_call: TRBJ1-2; v_call: TRBV10-3; cdr3_aa: AIRAQGSAYGYT
j_call: TRBJ2-1; v_call: TRBV3-1/TRBV3-2; cdr3_aa: ASSQGRGGRFEQF
j_call: TRBJ2-4; v_call: TRBV2; cdr3_aa: ASSELGRAKNIQY
j_call: TRBJ2-7; v_call: TRBV6-5; cdr3_aa: ASRRTPFYEQY
j_call: TRBJ1-1; v_call: TRBV3-1/TRBV3-2; cdr3_aa: ASSQPGGGNTEAF
j_call: TRBJ2-5; v_call: TRBV18; cdr3_aa: ASSPPGQQETQY
j_call: TRBJ1-3; v_call: TRBV5-1; cdr3_aa: ASASVGSSGNTIY
j_call: TRBJ2-7; v_call: TRBV2; cdr3_aa: ASRLAGNSYEQY
j_call: TRBJ2-4; v_call: TRBV2; cdr3_aa: ASSVQGLQNIQY
j_call: TRBJ1-1; v_call: TRBV28; cdr3_aa: ASSLFEGYEAF
j_call: TRBJ2-1; v_call: TRBV5-4; cdr3_aa: ASSLPTLSGSNEQF
j_call: TRBJ1-2; v_call: TRBV6-6; cdr3_aa: ASRTGANYGYT
j_call: TRBJ2-5; v_call: TRBV6-5; cdr3_aa: ASSQGQRGETQY
j_call: TRBJ2-7; v_call: TRBV11-3; cdr3_aa: ASSLVRGASYEQY
j_call: TRBJ2-2; v_call: TRBV2; cdr3_aa: ASSGVGQGRTGELF
j_call: TRBJ2-1; v_call: TRBV13; cdr3_aa: ASRGQGGRNEQF
j_call: TRBJ2-7; v_call: TRBV5-1; cdr3_aa: ASSLTLSYEQY
j_call: TRBJ1-1; v_call: TRBV5-6; cdr3_aa: ASSLRGVWNTEAF
j_call: TRBJ1-2; v_call: TRBV19; cdr3_aa: ASSIQGAGPYGYT
j_call: TRBJ1-6; v_call: TRBV9; cdr3_aa: ASSVVEASGSPLH
j_call: TRBJ1-5; v_call: TRBV7-9; cdr3_aa: ASSFTDSPKPQH
j_call: TRBJ2-5; v_call: TRBV6-5; cdr3_aa: ASRAGTGPQETQY
j_call: TRBJ2-5; v_call: TRBV10-2; cdr3_aa: ASRQGARETQY
j_call: TRBJ2-1; v_call: TRBV3-1/TRBV3-2; cdr3_aa: ASSRILAGGPDEQF